The clone carrying this T cell receptor (beta chain) turned up a few times. The sample is drawn from a study of T cells in tuberculosis. About the study: CD1B tetramers identified T cells specific for mycobacterial lipid GMM.

The protocol was immunoSEQ multiplex PCR, while the TCRdb copy is restricted to in-frame clones and leaves out a portion. The profile shows tens of thousands of clones, about 85% of them singletons. There are 13 residues in the CDR3. Trimming left V 11 bases short and J 4 bases short, with 17 bases between. Germline CDR1 is SNHLY and CDR2 is FYNNEI. Time point described: new active TB diagnosis, blood taken before or within 7 days of starting treatment. The rearrangement joins TRBV2 to TRBJ1-2, with D perhaps matching TRBD1 (5 bases). The clonotype was recovered from an adult with tuberculosis. The sample here was PBMCs, taken at tuberculosis diagnosis. The CDR3, as DNA: TGTGCCGCACCACAGGTCGCGGTCTATGGCTACACCTTC. This translates into CAAPQVAVYGYTF.